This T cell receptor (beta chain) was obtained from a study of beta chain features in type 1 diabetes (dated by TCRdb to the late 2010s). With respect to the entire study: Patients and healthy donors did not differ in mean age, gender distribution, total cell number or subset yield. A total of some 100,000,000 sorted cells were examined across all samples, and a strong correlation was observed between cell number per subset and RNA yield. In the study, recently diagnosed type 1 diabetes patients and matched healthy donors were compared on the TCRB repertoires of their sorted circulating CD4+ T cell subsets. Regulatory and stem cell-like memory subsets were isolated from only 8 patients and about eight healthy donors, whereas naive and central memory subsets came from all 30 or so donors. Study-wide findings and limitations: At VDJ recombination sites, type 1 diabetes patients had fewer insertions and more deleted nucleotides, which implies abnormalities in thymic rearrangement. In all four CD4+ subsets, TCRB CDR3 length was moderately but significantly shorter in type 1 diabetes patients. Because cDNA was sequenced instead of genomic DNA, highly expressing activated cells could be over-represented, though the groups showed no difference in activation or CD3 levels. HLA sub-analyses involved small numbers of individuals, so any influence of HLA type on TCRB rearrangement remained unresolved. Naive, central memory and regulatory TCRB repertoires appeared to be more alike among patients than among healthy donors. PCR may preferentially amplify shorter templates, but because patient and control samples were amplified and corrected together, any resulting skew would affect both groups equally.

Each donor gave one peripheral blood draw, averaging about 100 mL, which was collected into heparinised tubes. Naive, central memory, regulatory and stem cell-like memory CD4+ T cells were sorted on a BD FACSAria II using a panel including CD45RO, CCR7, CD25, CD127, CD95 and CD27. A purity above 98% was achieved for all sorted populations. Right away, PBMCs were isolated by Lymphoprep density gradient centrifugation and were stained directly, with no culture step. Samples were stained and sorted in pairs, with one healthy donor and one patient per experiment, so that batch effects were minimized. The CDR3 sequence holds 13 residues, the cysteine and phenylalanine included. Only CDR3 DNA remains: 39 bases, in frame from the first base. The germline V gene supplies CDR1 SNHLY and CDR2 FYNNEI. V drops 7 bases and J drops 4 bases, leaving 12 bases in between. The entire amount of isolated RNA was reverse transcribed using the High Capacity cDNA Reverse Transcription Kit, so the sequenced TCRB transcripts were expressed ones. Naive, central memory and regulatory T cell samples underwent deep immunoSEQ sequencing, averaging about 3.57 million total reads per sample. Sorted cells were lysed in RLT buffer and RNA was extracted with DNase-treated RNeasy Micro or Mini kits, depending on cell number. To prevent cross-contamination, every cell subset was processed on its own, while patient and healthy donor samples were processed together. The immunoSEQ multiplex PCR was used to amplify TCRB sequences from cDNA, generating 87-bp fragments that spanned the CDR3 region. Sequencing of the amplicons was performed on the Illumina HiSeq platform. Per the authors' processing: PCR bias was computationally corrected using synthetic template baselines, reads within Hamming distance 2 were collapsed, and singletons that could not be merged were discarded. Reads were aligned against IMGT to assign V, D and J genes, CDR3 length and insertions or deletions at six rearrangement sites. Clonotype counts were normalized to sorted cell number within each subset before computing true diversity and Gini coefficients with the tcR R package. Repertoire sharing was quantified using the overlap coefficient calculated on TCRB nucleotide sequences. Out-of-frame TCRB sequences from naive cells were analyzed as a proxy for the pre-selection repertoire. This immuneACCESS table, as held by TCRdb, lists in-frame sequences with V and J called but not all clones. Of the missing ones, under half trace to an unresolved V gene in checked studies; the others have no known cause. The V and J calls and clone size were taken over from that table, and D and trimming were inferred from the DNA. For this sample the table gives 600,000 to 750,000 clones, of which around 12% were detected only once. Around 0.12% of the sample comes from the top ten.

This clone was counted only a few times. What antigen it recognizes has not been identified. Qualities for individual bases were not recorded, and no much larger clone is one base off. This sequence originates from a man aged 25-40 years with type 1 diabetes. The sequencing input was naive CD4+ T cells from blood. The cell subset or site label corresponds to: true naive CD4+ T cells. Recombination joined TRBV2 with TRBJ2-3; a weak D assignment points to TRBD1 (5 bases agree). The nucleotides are TGTGCCAGCAATAAGGGGTGGTCAGATACGCAGTATTTT. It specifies CASNKGWSDTQYF.